The 3 T cell receptor beta chains reported below all come from one sample, sequenced in a study of a mutant IDH1 vaccine in newly diagnosed glioma. No antigen is known for these receptors. Time point reported: week 35, safety follow-up. Vaccinated patients received 300 ug of mutant IDH1 20-mer peptide per dose, with topical imiquimod. Some clones are missing from TCRdb's copy, which holds only in-frame ones; the method was immunoSEQ multiplex PCR. The table has about 29,000 clones, around 76% seen once. The source was PBMCs, collected from a glioma patient whose treatment included an IDH1 peptide vaccine. The receptor source for this set is a man aged 50 to 59 with glioma.

The chain has TRBV5-1 and TRBJ2-5, with TRBD1 identical over 7 bases. From germline, CDR1 is SGHRS and CDR2 YFSETQ. Trimming took 5 bases from V and 2 from J; bases not matched to a gene: 6. The CDR3 runs to 14 residues. CDR3 sequence reads: CASSDGQVQETQYF. The CDR3, as DNA: TGCGCCAGCAGTGACGGACAGGTTCAAGAGACCCAGTACTTC.

This chain links TRBV29-1 with TRBJ1-4; 8 positions match TRBD1. The V and J ends lost 6 bases and 9 bases, in that order; junction bases with no gene match: 12. This CDR3 spans 14 amino acids. CDR1 is SQVTM and CDR2 is ANQGSEA in the germline V gene. CDR3 sequence: CSVVRTGSRKKLFF. Here the CDR3 DNA reads TGCAGCGTCGTCCGGACAGGGAGTAGGAAAAAACTGTTTTTT.

This chain uses TRBV29-1 with TRBJ2-2, with 10 bases that match TRBD2. Germline V gene lookup returns CDR1 SQVTM and CDR2 ANQGSEA. Germline trimming cut 5 bases from V and 8 bases from J; bases unmatched to any gene: 8. This CDR3 has 14 residues. Here the CDR3 DNA reads TGCAGCGTTCTGCCTAGCGGGGGTTCAGGGGAGCTGTTTTTT. Its protein product is CSVLPSGGSGELFF.